These 30 T cell receptor beta chains were sequenced from one sample in a study of blood T cell repertoires in COVID-19. Measured with immunoSEQ multiplex PCR; TCRdb has only the in-frame clones, and not every one. The sample shows 95,000 to 150,000 clones, over 75% of them seen only once. What was sequenced was peripheral blood. The source is a man of 80 years or more with acute or convalescent COVID-19.

The V call is TRBV10-3, the J call TRBJ2-1; TRBD2 matches 13 bases. V was pared by 10 bases and J by 3 bases, with 3 bases of the junction left unmatched. The CDR3 covers 14 residues. The germline CDR1 and CDR2 sequences are ENHRY and SYGVKD. CDR3 in amino acids: CATLAGGNYNEQFF. The CDR3 region has the DNA TGTGCCACACTAGCGGGGGGGAACTACAATGAGCAGTTCTTC.

The chain combines TRBV12-2 with TRBJ1-1. TRBV12-2 has pseudogene status. CDR3 length: 15 residues. The CDR3 DNA sequence: TGTGCAAGTCGCTTCTTTTGTCCGGAGAGAGATGAAGCTTTCTTT. It encodes CASRFFCPERDEAFF.

This chain joins TRBV27 and TRBJ1-5, with D possibly being TRBD1 (5 bases). The V gene lost 3 bases and the J gene lost 9 bases, with 9 bases spanning the gap. The CDR3 runs 12 residues. Germline-derived CDR1 and CDR2 are MNHEY and SMNVEV (reference sequence). The CDR3 coding sequence is TGTGCCAGCAGTTTTACAGGTCTGCCCCAGCATTTT. It specifies CASSFTGLPQHF.

The chain is built from TRBV5-1 and TRBJ2-7; D ambiguous. CDR3 length: 15 amino acids. CDR1 and CDR2 (germline): SGHRS, YFSETQ. Trimming cost V 0 bases and J 5 bases, with 15 bases left between them. CDR3 nucleotides: TGCGCCAGCAGCTTGGCGGCCGGGTTCGGAAACGAGCAGTACTTC. Encoded protein: CASSLAAGFGNEQYF.

The chain carries TRBV18 and TRBJ1-3; D may be TRBD1 (5 bases). V gave up 6 bases and J gave up 0 bases, with 15 bases separating them. CDR1 and CDR2 (germline): KGHSH, LQKENI. The length of the CDR3 is 16 residues. The CDR3 region is CASSGGTLSSGNTIYF. CDR3 nucleotide sequence: TGTGCCAGCTCGGGGGGGACTCTTTCCTCTGGAAACACCATATATTTT.

Worth noting for this clone: One end of the junction fails to match germline, which may point to a read error. The J gene is TRBJ1-2, the V gene TRBV3-1 (or the pseudogene TRBV3-2); 9 bases match TRBD1. The CDR3 runs 15 residues. The germline V gene has CDR1 LGHDT and CDR2 YNNKEL (reference sequence). CDR3 region: CASSQRTGVNSGYTF. CDR3 coding DNA: TGTGCCAGCAGCCAGAGGACAGGGGTTAACTCTGGCTACACCTTC.

The chain uses TRBV6-2 or TRBV6-3 and TRBJ1-1; 8 bases map to TRBD1. Trimming at V came to 5 bases and at J to 5 bases, leaving 7 bases not matched to a gene. The CDR3 has 14 residues. From germline, CDR1 is MNHEY and CDR2 SVGEGT. The CDR3 nucleotides are TGTGCCAGCAGTCCAGGGGGCGCGGGGACTGAAGCTTTCTTT. This sequence encodes CASSPGGAGTEAFF.

This sequence joins TRBV19 and TRBJ2-7; D not resolved. Germline V gene data show CDR1 as LNHDA and CDR2 as SQIVND (reference sequence). The length of the CDR3 is 14 residues. Trimming cost V 3 bases and J 2 bases, with 11 bases left between them. Here the CDR3 DNA reads TGTGCCAGTAGTATGACATCCCAGGCCTACGAGCAGTACTTC. This codes for CASSMTSQAYEQYF.

The chain joins TRBV4-3 to TRBJ2-2; 7 bases agree with TRBD2. Germline V gene lookup returns CDR1 LGHNA and CDR2 YSLEER. The CDR3 contains 18 residues. J lost 3 bases, V lost 0 bases, and 10 bases had no gene match. CDR3 coding DNA: TGCGCCAGCAGCCAAGATATCCCAGGCGGGAGTGACACCGGGGAGCTGTTTTTT. It codes for CASSQDIPGGSDTGELFF.

The chain is built from TRBV11-3 and TRBJ2-4; D ambiguous. V was shortened by 8 bases and J by 2 bases, with 10 bases between the two germline ends. CDR1 is SGHNT, CDR2 YENEEA, per germline. This CDR3 is built from 13 residues. The CDR3 DNA reads TGTGCCAGCGCCAGAAATTCCAAAAACATTCAGTACTTC. It yields the protein CASARNSKNIQYF.

This sequence joins TRBV2 and TRBJ1-4; D remains unclear. The CDR3 sequence is 13 residues long. Deletions cut 1 base from V and 8 bases from J, with 8 bases between. Germline V gene data show CDR1 as SNHLY and CDR2 as FYNNEI. CDR3 residues: CASSEGTPEKLFF. CDR3 DNA: TGTGCCAGCAGTGAAGGGACTCCGGAAAAACTGTTTTTT.

This chain links TRBV5-5 with TRBJ2-1; TRBD1 agrees at 8 bases. Germline-derived CDR1 and CDR2 are SGHKS and YYEKEE (reference sequence). The J segment lost 4 bases and the V segment lost 2 bases, leaving 5 bases of the junction unmatched. This CDR3 is built from 15 residues. The CDR3 coding sequence is TGTGCCAGCAGCTTTCAGGGGGCAACTTACAATGAGCAGTTCTTC. Its protein is CASSFQGATYNEQFF.

The table lists this clone with a few counts. V usage is TRBV28 and J usage is TRBJ1-1; D call uncertain. The length of the CDR3 is 16 residues. Trimming took 6 bases from V and 4 from J, leaving 21 bases between them. The germline V gene encodes CDR1 MDHEN and CDR2 SYDVKM. CDR3 sequence (DNA): TGTGCCAGCAGCCGCCCAGGAGGGTATTTTGGCACTGAAGCTTTCTTT. As protein: CASSRPGGYFGTEAFF.

The chain couples TRBV27 to TRBJ2-3; D perhaps matches TRBD2 (6 bases). Trimming left V 6 bases short and J 6 bases short, with 16 bases between. From germline, CDR1 is MNHEY and CDR2 SMNVEV (reference sequence). The CDR3 contains 14 residues. The CDR3 nucleotides read TGTGCCAGCAGGGCGATGGGAAGCGGGGATACGCAGTATTTT. Translation: CASRAMGSGDTQYF.

This chain joins TRBV6-5 and TRBJ1-2; TRBD1 is a possible D gene (5 bases). CDR1 MNHEY and CDR2 SVGAGI come from the germline V gene. Trimming left V 6 bases short and J 2 bases short, with 13 bases between. CDR3 length equals 14 residues. The DNA of the CDR3 is TGTGCCAGCAGGACCATACAGGAGAACTATGGCTACACCTTC. It encodes CASRTIQENYGYTF.

This clone was seen just once. In nucleotides, the CDR3 is TGTGCCAGCCAGGGACAGGGACTAGCCAAAAACATTCAGTACTTC. Translation: CASQGQGLAKNIQYF. The gene calls are TRBV19 and TRBJ2-4, with 9 positions matching TRBD1. Germline CDR1 reads LNHDA; CDR2 reads SQIVND (reference sequence). V lost 9 bases and J lost 0; bases outside the gene matches: 6. The CDR3 covers 15 residues.

The chain carries TRBV13 and TRBJ2-7, with TRBD1 matching 8 bases. Germline V gene lookup returns CDR1 PRHDT and CDR2 FYEKMQ (reference sequence). Trimming at V came to 0 bases and at J to 4 bases, leaving 8 bases not matched to a gene. This CDR3 has 16 residues. CDR3 in DNA: TGTGCCAGCAGCTTAGGCCGGGCAGGGGGCTTTTACGAGCAGTACTTC. It encodes CASSLGRAGGFYEQYF.

V and J are TRBV5-6 and TRBJ1-1; D uncertain. This CDR3 has 14 residues. CDR1 SGHDT and CDR2 YYEEEE come from the germline V gene. V lost 3 bases and J 3 bases, leaving 12 bases between the germline ends. CDR3 amino acids: CASSWGGEDTEAFF. Written as DNA, the CDR3 is TGTGCCAGCAGCTGGGGTGGGGAGGACACTGAAGCTTTCTTT. The full variable domain, completed using reference TRBV5-6 and TRBJ1-1, is DAGVTQSPTHLIKTRGQQVTLRCSPKSGHDTVSWYQQALGQGPQFIFQYYEEEERQRGNFPDRFSGHQFPNYSSELNVNALLLGDSALYLCASSWGGEDTEAFFGQGTRLTVV.

The chain combines TRBV7-9 with TRBJ2-7; TRBD2 aligns across 11 bases. This CDR3 region has 15 residues. V was clipped by 5 bases and J by 2 bases; unmatched bases: 5. Looked up from germline, CDR1 is SEHNR and CDR2 is FQNEAQ (reference sequence). The CDR3 DNA is TGTGCCAGCAGCCGAGGGACTAGCGGAGCCTACGAGCAGTACTTC. Protein: CASSRGTSGAYEQYF.

In DNA, the CDR3 is TGTGCCAGCAGCCAAAATTCGTGGGGCTCCGGGGAGCTGTTTTTT. Protein: CASSQNSWGSGELFF. The chain has TRBV3-1 (or the pseudogene TRBV3-2) and TRBJ2-2; perhaps TRBD1 as D (5 bases). Trimming left V 2 bases short and J 6 bases short, with 13 bases between. This CDR3 spans 15 amino acids. Per germline, CDR1 LGHDT and CDR2 YNNKEL (reference sequence).

The chain uses TRBV7-2 and TRBJ1-2; tentative D call: TRBD1 (5 bases). This CDR3 has 13 amino acids. The germline V and J ends were trimmed by 1 base and 8 bases, with 11 bases remaining between them. Germline V gene lookup returns CDR1 SGHTA and CDR2 FQGNSA. In DNA form, the CDR3 reads TGTGCCAGCAGCTTAGATTTGAGACAGGGCTACACCTTC. Protein: CASSLDLRQGYTF.

The genes are TRBV6-1 and TRBJ2-1; D is uncertain. This CDR3 has 16 residues. Germline V CDR1 and CDR2: MNHNS, SASEGT. Trimming pared 0 bases from V and 0 bases from J, leaving 9 bases between. The CDR3 loop reads CASSEALYSSYNEQFF. CDR3 sequence (DNA): TGTGCCAGCAGTGAAGCACTGTACAGCTCCTACAATGAGCAGTTCTTC.

The chain uses TRBV2 and TRBJ1-2; unclear D gene. The CDR3 extends over 15 amino acids. Germline V gene data show CDR1 as SNHLY and CDR2 as FYNNEI. The germline V and J ends were trimmed by 4 bases and 1 base, with 13 bases remaining between them. In DNA, the CDR3 is TGTGCCAGCAGTGTTTCCCCGGGGATTAACTATGGCTACACCTTC. This translates into CASSVSPGINYGYTF. Full variable domain (missing parts from reference TRBV2 and TRBJ1-2): EPEVTQTPSHQVTQMGQEVILRCVPISNHLYFYWYRQILGQKVEFLVSFYNNEISEKSEIFDDQFSVERPDGSNFTLKIRSTKLEDSAMYFCASSVSPGINYGYTFGSGTRLTVV.

DNA of the CDR3: TGTGCCAGCAGCACTAGCGGGAGAGGCTCCTACAATGAGCAGTTCTTC. Translated, it gives CASSTSGRGSYNEQFF. J is TRBJ2-1 and V is TRBV7-8; 11 bases match TRBD2. Germline CDR1 SGHVS, CDR2 FQNEAQ. The CDR3 totals 16 residues. V was pared by 5 bases and J by 0 bases, with 3 bases of the junction left unmatched.

V and J are TRBV15 and TRBJ2-1, with TRBD2 matching 7 bases. Germline CDR1 reads LNHNV; CDR2 reads YYDKDF (reference sequence). J lost 8 bases, V lost 0 bases, and 7 bases had no gene match. The CDR3 has 15 residues. For the CDR3, the DNA is TGTGCCACCAGCAGAGATGCGGGGGTAGGCTATGAGCAGTTCTTC. Translation gives CATSRDAGVGYEQFF.

CDR3 residues: CASRSGNYGYTF. The CDR3, as DNA: TGTGCCAGCAGGTCAGGGAACTATGGCTACACCTTC. The J gene is TRBJ1-2, the V gene TRBV2, with D possibly TRBD1 on 5 matching bases. Germline V gene sequence: CDR1 SNHLY, CDR2 FYNNEI. Trimming took off 6 bases at V and 2 bases at J, with 7 bases between the two ends. The CDR3 has 12 residues. Using reference TRBV2 and TRBJ1-2 for the parts outside the CDR3, the full variable domain is EPEVTQTPSHQVTQMGQEVILRCVPISNHLYFYWYRQILGQKVEFLVSFYNNEISEKSEIFDDQFSVERPDGSNFTLKIRSTKLEDSAMYFCASRSGNYGYTFGSGTRLTVV.

This clone was observed a handful of times. CDR3 in DNA: TGTGCCAGCAGTTTACAGGGCAGCAATCAGCCCCAGCATTTT. Its protein is CASSLQGSNQPQHF. The genes are TRBV27 and TRBJ1-5; possible D gene TRBD1, 5 bases. V lost 2 bases to trimming and J lost 1 base, with 6 bases between them. Germline lookup yields CDR1 MNHEY and CDR2 SMNVEV (reference sequence). This CDR3 has 14 amino acids.

This chain uses TRBV10-2 with TRBJ2-1; D uncertain. This CDR3 is built from 11 residues. The V gene's germline CDR1 is WSHSY and CDR2 SAAADI. The germline V and J ends were trimmed by 4 bases and 7 bases, with 5 bases remaining between them. In DNA, the CDR3 is TGCGCCAGCAGTGCCCGGAATGAGCAGTTCTTC. It codes for CASSARNEQFF.

This clone showed up just once. Mismatch with germline at one junction end may stem from a read error. J is TRBJ1-1 and V is TRBV2; D remains unclear. Germline V gene data show CDR1 as SNHLY and CDR2 as FYNNEI. The CDR3 length is 12 residues. Written as DNA, the CDR3 is TGCGCCAGCGAGTTCGTGAACACTGAAGCTTTCTTT. Protein: CASEFVNTEAFF.

The gene calls are TRBV3-1 (or the pseudogene TRBV3-2) and TRBJ1-4; 8 nucleotides line up with TRBD1. Germline values: CDR1 LGHDT, CDR2 YNNKEL (reference sequence). The CDR3 spans 18 residues. V shed 5 bases, J shed 0 bases, and the junction held 11 bases outside the gene matches. The CDR3 protein is CASSSGQGRGTTNEKLFF. DNA for the CDR3: TGTGCCAGCAGCAGTGGACAGGGAAGGGGGACAACTAATGAAAAACTGTTTTTT.